This T cell receptor beta chain was identified in a study of neurological immune-mediated disorders. This clonotype was seen ten or more times. Germline V lookup: CDR1 SQVTM, CDR2 ANQGSEA. The CDR3 length is 12 residues. The V gene lost 6 bases and the J gene lost 2 bases, with 10 bases spanning the gap. 5'RACE with 10-nucleotide random UMIs generated the cDNA. TCRdb recomputed calls from the 5' RACE reads with MiXCR, one row per CDR3 protein. The sample holds roughly 56,000 distinct CDR3 sequences, approximately 10% seen once. The sample was PBMCs. The J gene is TRBJ1-2, the V gene TRBV29-1; D is undetermined. This TCR was sampled from a man between 60 and 75 years old in good health. CDR3 bases: TGCAGCGTGAACTCCGTGAACTATGGCTACACCTTC. It specifies CSVNSVNYGYTF.